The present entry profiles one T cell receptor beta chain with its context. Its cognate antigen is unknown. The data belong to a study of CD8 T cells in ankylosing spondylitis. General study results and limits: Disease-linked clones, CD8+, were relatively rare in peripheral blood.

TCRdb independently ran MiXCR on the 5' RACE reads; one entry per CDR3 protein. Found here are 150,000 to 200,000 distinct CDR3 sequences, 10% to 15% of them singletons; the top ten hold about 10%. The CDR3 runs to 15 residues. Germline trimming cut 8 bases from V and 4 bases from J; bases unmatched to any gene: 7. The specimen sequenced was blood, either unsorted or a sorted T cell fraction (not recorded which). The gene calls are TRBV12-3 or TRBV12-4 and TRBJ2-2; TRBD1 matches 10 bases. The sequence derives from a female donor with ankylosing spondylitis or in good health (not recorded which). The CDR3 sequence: CASRGQGIFTGELFF. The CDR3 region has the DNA TGTGCCAGCCGGGGACAGGGGATCTTCACCGGGGAGCTGTTTTTT.